These 4 T cell receptor beta chains were all obtained from the same sample, sequenced in a study of blood T cell repertoires in COVID-19. Profiled with immunoSEQ multiplex PCR; TCRdb holds only in-frame clones, not every one. The table shows some 60,000 clones, with about four fifths occurring only once. The sample taken for sequencing was peripheral blood. The receptor set was obtained from a human donor in a cohort sampled during active COVID-19.

The chain combines TRBV2 with TRBJ1-2; D is unresolved. The CDR3 has 15 amino acids. Germline CDR1 is SNHLY and CDR2 is FYNNEI. Trimming stripped 7 bases from V and 1 base from J, with 16 bases between. Here the CDR3 reads CASNRGLGFNYGYTF. The DNA for the CDR3 is TGTGCCAGCAACCGCGGACTGGGGTTTAACTATGGCTACACCTTC.

This clone is a singleton in its sample. This chain joins TRBV18 and TRBJ1-1; D possibly corresponds to TRBD1 (6 bases). The germline V and J ends were trimmed by 2 bases and 1 base, with 11 bases remaining between them. The CDR3 consists of 15 residues. The germline V gene encodes CDR1 KGHSH and CDR2 LQKENI. The CDR3, as DNA: TGTGCCAGCTCACCAGGGGTGACAGGGAACACTGAAGCTTTCTTT. Its protein product is CASSPGVTGNTEAFF.

The chain uses TRBV28 and TRBJ2-7; 7 nucleotides agree with TRBD1. Germline V gene lookup returns CDR1 MDHEN and CDR2 SYDVKM. The length of the CDR3 is 14 residues. V was clipped by 4 bases and J by 5 bases; unmatched bases: 8. The CDR3 DNA is TGTGCCAGCAGTTCAGGACAGGTTCTCAACGAGCAGTACTTC. Translation: CASSSGQVLNEQYF.

This chain joins TRBV6-5 and TRBJ1-1; TRBD1 matches at 10 bases. The CDR3 has 16 amino acids. CDR1 and CDR2 from the germline V gene are MNHEY and SVGAGI. Trimming at V came to 1 base and at J to 2 bases, leaving 4 bases not matched to a gene. Here the CDR3 DNA reads TGTGCCAGCAGTTACTTCGTGACAGGGGGCAACACTGAAGCTTTCTTT. Protein product: CASSYFVTGGNTEAFF.